The 21 T cell receptor beta chains given below trace back to one sample, sequenced in a study of identifying expanded T cells in peripheral blood. Sequencing used immunoSEQ multiplex PCR; TCRdb keeps in-frame clones, though not all of them. The data show roughly 100,000 clones, with about 91% seen just once and roughly 13% held by the top ten. The sequenced sample was blood. Every receptor here comes from a person between 18 and 75 years old in good health.

The chain uses TRBV19 and TRBJ1-2; the D is unclear. The germline V gene encodes CDR1 LNHDA and CDR2 SQIVND (reference sequence). The CDR3 loop spans 11 amino acids. Between the trimmed V and J ends, which lost 10 bases and 5 bases, there was a span of 11 bases. The CDR3: CATNNGYGYTF. The CDR3 nucleotides read TGTGCCACCAATAATGGTTATGGCTACACCTTC.

The chain uses TRBV6-1 and TRBJ2-5; no clear D gene. Germline values: CDR1 MNHNS, CDR2 SASEGT. Trimming left V 2 bases short and J 4 bases short, with 14 bases between. CDR3 size: 15 residues. This CDR3 reads CASSEMDPVRETQYF. The CDR3 DNA reads as TGTGCCAGCAGTGAAATGGATCCCGTTCGAGAGACCCAGTACTTC.

The chain recombines TRBV7-8 with TRBJ2-1, with 8 bases aligning to TRBD1. The V gene end was trimmed by 5 bases and the J gene end by 8 bases; junction bases not matched to a gene: 5. The CDR3 contains 13 residues. Germline V gene sequence: CDR1 SGHVS, CDR2 FQNEAQ. CDR3: CASSEGTGDEQFF. The CDR3 bases are TGTGCCAGCAGCGAGGGGACAGGCGATGAGCAGTTCTTC.

The V and J genes are TRBV6-1 and TRBJ1-5, with 9 bases fitting TRBD1. Germline loops: CDR1 MNHNS, CDR2 SASEGT. This CDR3 spans 15 amino acids. With 4 bases clipped from V and 7 bases from J, the junction kept 8 bases outside the gene matches. The CDR3 region has the DNA TGTGCCAGCAGTGGGGACAGGGCTGGGTGGCAGCCCCAGCATTTT. Translating gives CASSGDRAGWQPQHF.

This CDR3 is CASSLSREGNEQFF. For the CDR3, the DNA is TGCGCCAGCAGCTTAAGTCGCGAGGGCAATGAGCAGTTCTTC. The V and J genes are TRBV5-1 and TRBJ2-1; weak D call: TRBD2 (5 bases). Between the trimmed V and J ends, which lost 2 bases and 6 bases, there was a span of 12 bases. CDR1 is SGHRS and CDR2 is YFSETQ in the germline V gene. The CDR3 has 14 amino acids.

The CDR3 sequence is CASSIGTGSNQPQHF. DNA for the CDR3: TGCGCCAGCAGCATCGGGACAGGTAGCAATCAGCCCCAGCATTTT. The chain has TRBV5-1 and TRBJ1-5; 8 bases are shared with TRBD1. This CDR3 is built from 15 residues. Germline CDR1 and CDR2: SGHRS and YFSETQ. With 4 bases clipped from V and 0 bases from J, the junction kept 3 bases outside the gene matches.

The chain has TRBV11-3 and TRBJ2-7; TRBD2 might be the D (5 bases). The CDR3 spans 15 residues. The V gene lost 5 bases and the J gene lost 3 bases, with 17 bases spanning the gap. Per germline, CDR1 SGHNT and CDR2 YENEEA. CDR3 loop: CASSAQEGVGYEQYF. CDR3 nucleotides: TGTGCCAGCAGCGCCCAAGAGGGCGTAGGCTACGAGCAGTACTTC.

The chain couples TRBV6-1 to TRBJ2-7; 7 bases agree with TRBD1. Per germline, CDR1 MNHNS and CDR2 SASEGT. This CDR3 is built from 13 residues. CDR3 bases: TGTGCTGCAGTGGGGACAGAAACCTACGAGCAGTACTTC. Protein: CAAVGTETYEQYF.

The gene calls are TRBV9 and TRBJ2-1; D gene uncertain. Germline V CDR1 and CDR2: SGDLS, YYNGEE. V gave up 0 bases and J gave up 7 bases, with 5 bases separating them. This CDR3 comprises 12 residues. The CDR3 protein is CASSVEDNEQFF. The CDR3 DNA sequence: TGTGCCAGCAGCGTAGAAGATAATGAGCAGTTCTTC.

This sequence joins TRBV5-1 and TRBJ2-7, with D hard to call. The CDR3 length is 13 residues. Germline loops: CDR1 SGHRS, CDR2 YFSETQ. The V and J ends lost 0 bases and 2 bases respectively, with 6 bases between them. CDR3 sequence: CASSLVPAYEQYF. The CDR3 DNA reads TGCGCCAGCAGCTTGGTACCTGCCTACGAGCAGTACTTC.

This clone came up a few times. The rearrangement uses TRBV19 and TRBJ2-4, with a possible D match to TRBD2 (6 bases). The CDR3 extends over 17 amino acids. V dropped 5 bases and J dropped 2 bases, with 19 bases sitting between them. Germline CDR1 reads LNHDA; CDR2 reads SQIVND (reference sequence). The CDR3 DNA sequence: TGTGCCAGTAGTCTCCTAGCGCAGTGGACGTCCAAAAACATTCAGTACTTC. Its protein product is CASSLLAQWTSKNIQYF.

This clone was found once. The rearrangement joins TRBV9 to TRBJ2-3, with 13 positions matching TRBD2. The CDR3 sequence is 16 residues long. The germline V gene encodes CDR1 SGDLS and CDR2 YYNGEE. Trimming at V came to 3 bases and at J to 5 bases, leaving 6 bases not matched to a gene. DNA for the CDR3: TGTGCCAGCAGCGGGACTAGCGGGAGTGCAGGAGATACGCAGTATTTT. Residues: CASSGTSGSAGDTQYF.

The CDR3 DNA sequence: TGTGCCAGCTCACCACCGTCGGGGGACTATGGCTACACCTTC. It codes for CASSPPSGDYGYTF. The chain employs TRBV18 and TRBJ1-2, with a tentative D call TRBD1 (5 bases). The CDR3 sequence is 14 residues long. Trimming shortened V by 0 bases and J by 3 bases, and 8 bases separated the two germline ends. Looked up from germline, CDR1 is KGHSH and CDR2 is LQKENI.

In this sample, this clone turned up a few times. V is TRBV28 and J is TRBJ1-2, with D unclear. The V end was cut by 3 bases, the J end by 8 bases, with 16 bases between. This CDR3 comprises 14 residues. In germline, CDR1 is MDHEN, CDR2 SYDVKM. The CDR3 DNA reads as TGTGCCAGCAGTTTGGGGAACCTAGGGCGGGGCTACACCTTC. This codes for CASSLGNLGRGYTF.

This chain joins TRBV14 and TRBJ2-7; tentatively, D is TRBD1 (5 bases). Trimming took off 1 base at V and 4 bases at J, with 11 bases between the two ends. The CDR3 spans 14 residues. Per the germline V gene, CDR1 is SGHDN and CDR2 is FVKESK. The CDR3 loop reads CASSQALDRYEQYF. Written as DNA, the CDR3 is TGTGCCAGCAGCCAAGCGCTTGACAGATACGAGCAGTACTTC.

The chain combines TRBV2 with TRBJ1-2, with D possibly TRBD1 on 5 matching bases. Germline values: CDR1 SNHLY, CDR2 FYNNEI. V lost 7 bases and J lost 2, with 11 bases in between. This CDR3 spans 13 amino acids. CDR3 DNA: TGTGCCAGCACCCAAGGGGTAAACTATGGCTACACCTTC. As protein: CASTQGVNYGYTF.

The genes are TRBV6-5 and TRBJ2-1, with 12 bases lining up with TRBD2. The CDR3 runs 15 residues. V lost 4 bases to trimming and J lost 10 bases; unmatched junction nucleotides: 8. Looked up from germline, CDR1 is MNHEY and CDR2 is SVGAGI. Here the CDR3 DNA reads TGTGCCAGCAGTTCTAGCGGGAGGGCCGTCGGCGAGCAGTTCTTC. Its translation: CASSSSGRAVGEQFF.

J is TRBJ1-2 and V is TRBV7-9; 10 nucleotides align to TRBD1. This CDR3 has 17 amino acids. Germline V CDR1 and CDR2: SEHNR, FQNEAQ (reference sequence). The trim removed 5 bases at V and 4 bases at J, leaving 13 bases unmatched. This chain's CDR3 is CASSRDSRTGGVYGYTF. In nucleotides, the CDR3 is TGTGCCAGCAGCCGAGATTCCCGGACAGGGGGTGTCTATGGCTACACCTTC.

The chain joins TRBV6-1 to TRBJ2-3; no clear D. V was shortened by 6 bases and J by 0 bases, with 4 bases between the two germline ends. The CDR3 is 12 residues long. Germline CDR1 MNHNS, CDR2 SASEGT. The CDR3 loop is CASRPSTDTQYF. The CDR3, as DNA: TGTGCCAGCAGACCTAGCACAGATACGCAGTATTTT.

This rearrangement joins TRBV27 to TRBJ2-3; no definite D call. The CDR3 length is 11 residues. Germline CDR1 is MNHEY and CDR2 is SMNVEV (reference sequence). Trimming cost V 5 bases and J 4 bases, with 4 bases left between them. The CDR3 protein is CASSDPDTQYF. The CDR3 nucleotides read TGTGCCAGCAGTGATCCAGATACGCAGTATTTT.

The CDR3 protein is CASTWDGRVQETQYF. CDR3 DNA sequence: TGTGCCAGCACCTGGGACGGAAGAGTACAAGAGACCCAGTACTTC. This chain links TRBV2 with TRBJ2-5; the D call may be TRBD1 or TRBD2 (5 bases each). The V gene lost 7 bases and the J gene lost 2 bases, with 17 bases spanning the gap. CDR3 length: 15 residues. CDR1 and CDR2 from the germline V gene are SNHLY and FYNNEI.